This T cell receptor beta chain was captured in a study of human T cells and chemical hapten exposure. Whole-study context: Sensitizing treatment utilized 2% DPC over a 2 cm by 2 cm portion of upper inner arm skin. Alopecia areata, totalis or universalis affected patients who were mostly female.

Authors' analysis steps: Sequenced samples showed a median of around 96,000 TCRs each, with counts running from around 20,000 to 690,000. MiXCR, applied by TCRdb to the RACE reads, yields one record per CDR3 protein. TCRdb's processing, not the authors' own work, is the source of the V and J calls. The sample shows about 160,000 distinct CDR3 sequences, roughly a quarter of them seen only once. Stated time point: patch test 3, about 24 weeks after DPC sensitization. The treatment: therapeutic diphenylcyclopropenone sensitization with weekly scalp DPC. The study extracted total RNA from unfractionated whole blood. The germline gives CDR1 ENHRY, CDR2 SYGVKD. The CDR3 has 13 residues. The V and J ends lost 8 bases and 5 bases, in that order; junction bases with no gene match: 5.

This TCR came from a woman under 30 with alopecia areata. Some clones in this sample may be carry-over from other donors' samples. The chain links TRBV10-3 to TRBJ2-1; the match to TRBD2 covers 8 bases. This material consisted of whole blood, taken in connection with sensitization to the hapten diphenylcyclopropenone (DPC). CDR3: CAIAVLADNEQFF. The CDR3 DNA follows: TGTGCCATCGCCGTACTAGCGGACAATGAGCAGTTCTTC.